The 26 T cell receptor beta chains presented below share a single source sample, sequenced in a study of response to subunit inactivated influenza vaccine. In TCRdb, the RT-PCR reads were re-called with MiXCR into one record per CDR3 protein. In the table there are about 700,000 distinct CDR3 sequences, 14% of which are singletons. This specimen consisted of PBMCs from blood, obtained around 15 days before vaccination. The receptors here all came from a man aged 45 to 65 who received an inactivated influenza vaccine.

This clonotype turned up a few times. The chain has TRBV29-1 and TRBJ2-3, with 10 bases matching TRBD2. The CDR3 totals 15 residues. The V and J ends lost 4 bases and 2 bases, in that order; junction bases with no gene match: 6. The germline CDR1 and CDR2 sequences are SQVTM and ANQGSEA. The CDR3 region is CSVGPSGSITDTQYF. CDR3 coding DNA: TGCAGCGTTGGCCCTAGCGGGAGTATCACAGATACGCAGTATTTT.

This clonotype has only a few counts. The chain links TRBV9 to TRBJ2-5, with D perhaps TRBD1 (6 bases). V was cut by 0 bases and J by 1 base, with 13 bases left in between. The CDR3 extends over 16 amino acids. CDR1 SGDLS and CDR2 YYNGEE come from the germline V gene. CDR3 nucleotides: TGTGCCAGCAGCGTAGCATCAGACAGGCCCCAAGAGACCCAGTACTTC. Protein sequence: CASSVASDRPQETQYF. The whole variable domain, filled in from reference TRBV9 and TRBJ2-5, reads DSGVTQTPKHLITATGQRVTLRCSPRSGDLSVYWYQQSLDQGLQFLIQYYNGEERAKGNILERFSAQQFPDLHSELNLSSLELGDSALYFCASSVASDRPQETQYFGPGTRLLVL.

Points on this clonotype: The conserved final phenylalanine or tryptophan is absent from the CDR3, which likely points to a read error. The CDR3 sequence: CSVPLGTGELFY. The CDR3 nucleotides read TGCAGCGTTCCCCTGGGGACCGGGGAGCTGTTTTAT. The chain employs TRBV29-1 and TRBJ2-2; D gene unclear. The CDR3 is 12 residues long. Deletions cut 5 bases from V and 5 bases from J, with 9 bases between. Germline assignment: CDR1 SQVTM and CDR2 ANQGSEA.

The chain recombines TRBV10-3 with TRBJ2-6; no clear D gene. Germline CDR1 is ENHRY and CDR2 is SYGVKD. There are 15 residues in the CDR3. Trimming removed 5 bases at V and 0 bases at J, with 8 bases between. For the CDR3, the DNA is TGTGCCATCAGTTCGTCGGACTCTGGGGCCAACGTCCTGACTTTC. Its protein is CAISSSDSGANVLTF.

This clonotype came up a few times. The CDR3 nucleotides are TGCAGTGCTCTTGGCGGGCCGGGTCAGCCCCAGCATTTT. It yields the protein CSALGGPGQPQHF. The chain is built from TRBV20-1 and TRBJ1-5, with unresolved D. The CDR3 contains 13 residues. Trimming took 5 bases from V and 6 from J, leaving 14 bases between them. CDR1 is DFQATT and CDR2 is SNEGSKA in the germline V gene (reference sequence).

This clonotype has a handful of counts. The DNA of the CDR3 is TGTGCCAGCAGGACTGGGGCGACCTACAATGAGCAGTTCTTC. Amino acids: CASRTGATYNEQFF. The rearrangement joins TRBV28 to TRBJ2-1, with a possible D match to TRBD1 (5 bases). Germline CDR1 and CDR2: MDHEN and SYDVKM. The CDR3 runs to 14 residues. Trimming took 6 bases from V and 2 from J, leaving 11 bases between them.

This clonotype was seen ten or more times. CDR3 sequence: CASRTGTTSYEQYF. The CDR3 DNA reads as TGTGCCAGCAGAACCGGGACTACCTCCTACGAGCAGTACTTC. The chain is built from TRBV27 and TRBJ2-7; 7 nucleotides match TRBD2. Germline V CDR1 and CDR2: MNHEY, SMNVEV (reference sequence). The trim removed 6 bases at V and 0 bases at J, leaving 5 bases unmatched. The CDR3 runs to 14 residues.

The chain recombines TRBV6-1 with TRBJ2-3; 10 bases line up with TRBD2. Trimming at V came to 5 bases and at J to 4 bases, leaving 9 bases not matched to a gene. The CDR3 spans 16 residues. Looked up from germline, CDR1 is MNHNS and CDR2 is SASEGT. For the CDR3, the DNA is TGTGCCAGCAGTAAGTCCCTAGCGGGAGCGGCAGATACGCAGTATTTT. Its translation: CASSKSLAGAADTQYF.

The rearrangement uses TRBV4-2 and TRBJ1-4, with no clear D. The germline V gene encodes CDR1 LGHNA and CDR2 YNFKEQ. This CDR3 comprises 15 residues. Between the trimmed V and J ends, which lost 3 bases and 7 bases, there was a span of 15 bases. CDR3: CASSQEGLWPEKLFF. CDR3 coding DNA: TGTGCCAGCAGCCAGGAGGGATTGTGGCCTGAAAAACTGTTTTTT.

The chain couples TRBV6-1 to TRBJ2-4; maybe TRBD1 (6 bases). Germline V CDR1 and CDR2: MNHNS, SASEGT. The CDR3 runs 14 residues. The CDR3, as DNA: TGTGCGGCATCAGGGGCGTCGGCCAAAAACATTCAGTACTTC. It specifies CAASGASAKNIQYF.

In this sample, this clonotype turned up a few times. This chain joins TRBV29-1 and TRBJ1-2; D may be TRBD1 (5 bases). The CDR3 consists of 14 residues. CDR1 SQVTM and CDR2 ANQGSEA come from the germline V gene. V was cut by 5 bases and J by 4 bases, with 17 bases left in between. CDR3 in amino acids: CSVQRTGQGYGYTF. In nucleotides, the CDR3 is TGCAGCGTTCAGCGGACCGGGCAGGGCTATGGCTACACCTTC.

There are a few counts of this clonotype. This chain connects TRBV27 to TRBJ1-2, with no clear D. The CDR3 is 13 amino acids. The V end was cut by 4 bases, the J end by 5 bases, with 11 bases between. CDR1 and CDR2 from the germline V gene are MNHEY and SMNVEV (reference sequence). CDR3 coding DNA: TGTGCCAGCAGTTCCCCCTCAAATTATGGCTACACCTTC. Protein: CASSSPSNYGYTF.

The V and J genes are TRBV5-1 and TRBJ2-6; no clear D gene. The V gene lost 0 bases and the J gene lost 4 bases, with 20 bases spanning the gap. Germline V gene data show CDR1 as SGHRS and CDR2 as YFSETQ. The CDR3 covers 19 residues. The CDR3: CASSLVMASVGLGANVLTF. In nucleotides, the CDR3 is TGCGCCAGCAGCTTGGTTATGGCGTCAGTCGGTCTGGGGGCCAACGTCCTGACTTTC.

The chain recombines TRBV4-3 with TRBJ2-7, with 10 bases aligning to TRBD2. The CDR3 covers 16 residues. With V trimmed by 1 base and J by 4 bases, 7 bases remained unmatched. Germline CDR1 LGHNA, CDR2 YSLEER. The CDR3 nucleotides read TGCGCCAGCAGCCAAGCATATAGCGGGGGGCCTTACGAGCAGTACTTC. Protein: CASSQAYSGGPYEQYF.

This chain joins TRBV11-2 and TRBJ2-3, with D maybe TRBD2 (6 bases). Germline values: CDR1 SGHAT, CDR2 FQNNGV. V was clipped by 0 bases and J by 0 bases, with 22 bases between them. The CDR3 sequence is 20 residues long. CDR3 loop: CASSLDPVGGSGPSTDTQYF. As DNA, the CDR3 is TGTGCCAGCAGCTTAGATCCCGTGGGGGGTAGCGGCCCTAGCACAGATACGCAGTATTTT.

This clonotype was recorded at least ten times. J is TRBJ2-7 and V is TRBV10-1, with 11 bases identical to TRBD1. J gave up 1 base and V 6 bases, and 5 bases lay outside the gene matches. The germline V gene has CDR1 WNHNN and CDR2 SYGVQD (reference sequence). The CDR3 sequence is 15 residues long. Here the CDR3 DNA reads TGCGCCAGCAGCGGGACAGGGGGTTTTTCCTACGAGCAGTACTTC. Protein product: CASSGTGGFSYEQYF.

This clonotype was counted a few times. In nucleotides, the CDR3 is TGTGCCAGCAGTTATGGACTAGACCCCTACAATGAGCAGTTCTTC. It is translated as CASSYGLDPYNEQFF. The chain uses TRBV6-2 or TRBV6-3 and TRBJ2-1, with 7 nucleotides matching TRBD2. Germline values: CDR1 MNHEY, CDR2 SVGEGT. Trimming took 3 bases from V and 2 from J; bases not matched to a gene: 4. There are 15 residues in the CDR3.

This clonotype occurred many times. This chain links TRBV2 with TRBJ1-1; the D is unclear. The CDR3 is 14 residues long. The V gene lost 7 bases and the J gene lost 1 base, with 13 bases spanning the gap. Germline loops: CDR1 SNHLY, CDR2 FYNNEI. CDR3 residues: CASKVPLGNTEAFF. As DNA, the CDR3 is TGTGCCAGCAAAGTCCCCCTAGGGAACACTGAAGCTTTCTTT.

The gene calls are TRBV20-1 and TRBJ2-3; D call uncertain. This CDR3 spans 16 amino acids. Germline values: CDR1 DFQATT, CDR2 SNEGSKA (reference sequence). Between the trimmed V and J ends, which lost 3 bases and 2 bases, there was a span of 18 bases. CDR3 DNA sequence: TGCAGTGCTAGCGATCGGAGTGTTTTTGCCACAGATACGCAGTATTTT. Amino acids: CSASDRSVFATDTQYF.

The chain combines TRBV5-1 with TRBJ2-1, with 11 bases fitting TRBD2. The CDR3 is 18 residues long. Germline values: CDR1 SGHRS, CDR2 YFSETQ. J gave up 4 bases and V 1 base, and 10 bases lay outside the gene matches. DNA of the CDR3: TGCGCCAGCAGCTTGTCTTCGGGACTAGCGGACAGATACAATGAGCAGTTCTTC. Residues: CASSLSSGLADRYNEQFF.

This chain joins TRBV12-3 or TRBV12-4 and TRBJ2-7; unclear D gene. V was pared by 6 bases and J by 3 bases, with 9 bases between. This CDR3 is built from 12 residues. CDR3: CASSTPGYEQYF. The CDR3 coding sequence is TGTGCCAGCAGCACACCGGGCTACGAGCAGTACTTC.

This chain connects TRBV6-1 to TRBJ2-7; D is unresolved. V lost 7 bases and J lost 3, with 19 bases in between. The germline gives CDR1 MNHNS, CDR2 SASEGT. The length of the CDR3 is 15 residues. The CDR3 protein is CASKRFEAFDYEQYF. The CDR3 DNA follows: TGTGCCAGCAAGAGATTCGAGGCCTTTGACTACGAGCAGTACTTC.

In the case of this clonotype: At one boundary the junction diverges from the germline segment, which might be a read error. In DNA form, the CDR3 reads TGTGCCACCGGCAGAGAAAGGGGATGGCAGCCCCAGCATTTT. It specifies CATGRERGWQPQHF. The genes are TRBV15 and TRBJ1-5, with D perhaps TRBD1 (5 bases). The V gene's germline CDR1 is LNHNV and CDR2 YYDKDF (reference sequence). The CDR3 covers 14 residues.

This chain connects TRBV2 to TRBJ2-7, with D perhaps matching TRBD2 (6 bases). CDR1 is SNHLY and CDR2 is FYNNEI in the germline V gene. The CDR3 sequence is 13 residues long. Trimming removed 4 bases at V and 2 bases at J, with 9 bases between. CDR3 coding DNA: TGTGCCAGCAGTGTAGCGGAGACCTACGAGCAGTACTTC. As protein: CASSVAETYEQYF.

In its sample, this clonotype was seen once. This could be a read error, since a much larger clone is one nucleotide away. The chain links TRBV20-1 to TRBJ2-5; tentatively, D is TRBD1 (6 bases). The length of the CDR3 is 12 residues. The V gene's germline CDR1 is DFQATT and CDR2 SNEGSKA (reference sequence). CDR3 in amino acids: CCADPGAETQYF. Written as DNA, the CDR3 is TGCTGTGCTGACCCAGGGGCGGAGACCCAGTACTTC.

The chain uses TRBV7-9 and TRBJ2-7; TRBD2 aligns across 10 bases. CDR1 is SEHNR and CDR2 is FQNEAQ in the germline V gene (reference sequence). Losses at the gene ends were 0 bases for V and 3 bases for J; bases not matched to a gene: 2. The CDR3 length is 15 residues. CDR3 residues: CASSLAPSGGYEQYF. In DNA, the CDR3 is TGTGCCAGCAGCTTAGCGCCTAGCGGGGGCTACGAGCAGTACTTC. Complete variable domain (other parts from reference TRBV7-9 and TRBJ2-7): DTGVSQNPRHKITKRGQNVTFRCDPISEHNRLYWYRQTLGQGPEFLTYFQNEAQLEKSRLLSDRFSAERPKGSFSTLEIQRTEQGDSAMYLCASSLAPSGGYEQYFGPGTRLTVT.